The rows below give T cell receptor beta chains drawn from one sample of a study of T cell responses to AZD1222 COVID-19 vaccine. Assay used: immunoSEQ multiplex PCR; TCRdb lists only in-frame clones, some missing. The sample holds about 180,000 clones; 90% to 95% are singletons and the top ten take about 1%. Sequencing was performed on peripheral blood, taken 28 days after the second dose of the MenACWY control vaccine. All receptors come from an adult who received the MenACWY meningococcal vaccine as a control. The CDR3 runs from the conserved cysteine through the conserved F or W. The D gene is left open where the match is weak. Rows give clone size only sometimes, using once, few, many, or a class for an expanded clone.

J gene: TRBJ1-3
D gene: .
clone size: .
V gene: TRBV3-1/TRBV3-2
CDR3 protein: CASSPGSGNTIYF
CDR3 DNA: TGTGCCAGCAGCCCAGGGTCTGGAAACACCATATATTTT

J gene: TRBJ1-2
D gene: .
clone size: .
V gene: TRBV25-1
CDR3 protein: CASSERGRRENYGYTF
CDR3 DNA: TGTGCCAGCAGTGAAAGAGGTCGCAGGGAGAACTATGGCTACACCTTC

J gene: TRBJ2-1
D gene: .
clone size: .
V gene: TRBV15
CDR3 protein: CATSREPGDLNEQFF
CDR3 DNA: TGTGCCACCAGCAGAGAACCAGGGGACCTCAATGAGCAGTTCTTC

J gene: TRBJ1-2
D gene: .
clone size: .
V gene: TRBV5-1
CDR3 protein: CASSLAGGLNYGYTF
CDR3 DNA: TGCGCCAGCAGCTTGGCCGGGGGCTTAAACTATGGCTACACCTTC

J gene: TRBJ2-7
D gene: .
clone size: .
V gene: TRBV7-2
CDR3 protein: CASSDKRWKVYEQYF
CDR3 DNA: TGTGCCAGCAGCGACAAGAGGTGGAAAGTCTACGAGCAGTACTTC

J gene: TRBJ1-2
D gene: .
clone size: .
V gene: TRBV6-1
CDR3 protein: CASSEAGDSHYGYTF
CDR3 DNA: TGTGCCAGCAGTGAAGCGGGGGACTCCCACTATGGCTACACCTTC

J gene: TRBJ1-4
D gene: .
clone size: .
V gene: TRBV6-1
CDR3 protein: CASSESQVVGEKLFF
CDR3 DNA: TGTGCCAGCAGTGAATCCCAAGTGGTTGGAGAAAAACTGTTTTTT

J gene: TRBJ2-1
D gene: TRBD2
clone size: .
V gene: TRBV7-2
CDR3 protein: CASSSLAGGHYNEQFF
CDR3 DNA: TGTGCCAGCAGTTCACTAGCGGGGGGGCACTACAATGAGCAGTTCTTC

J gene: TRBJ2-5
D gene: .
clone size: .
V gene: TRBV19
CDR3 protein: CASALLGQNQETQYF
CDR3 DNA: TGTGCCAGTGCCCTCCTTGGACAAAACCAAGAGACCCAGTACTTC

J gene: TRBJ1-2
D gene: TRBD1
clone size: .
V gene: TRBV7-9
CDR3 protein: CASSLTGVGYGYTF
CDR3 DNA: TGTGCCAGCAGCTTAACAGGGGTAGGCTATGGCTACACCTTC

J gene: TRBJ1-2
D gene: TRBD1
clone size: .
V gene: TRBV9
CDR3 protein: CASSKTGGADGYTF
CDR3 DNA: TGTGCCAGCAGTAAGACAGGGGGCGCAGATGGCTACACCTTC

J gene: TRBJ1-3
D gene: .
clone size: .
V gene: TRBV3-1/TRBV3-2
CDR3 protein: CASSHEGGPIYF
CDR3 DNA: TGTGCCAGCAGCCACGAGGGGGGACCCATATATTTT

J gene: TRBJ1-2
D gene: .
clone size: .
V gene: TRBV4-1
CDR3 protein: CASSPGQLAGGYTF
CDR3 DNA: TGCGCCAGCAGCCCTGGCCAGTTGGCCGGAGGCTACACCTTC

J gene: TRBJ1-3
D gene: TRBD1
clone size: once
V gene: TRBV6-5
CDR3 protein: CASRRQGEAGNTIYF
CDR3 DNA: TGTGCCAGCAGAAGACAGGGAGAAGCTGGAAACACCATATATTTT

J gene: TRBJ1-1
D gene: TRBD1
clone size: .
V gene: TRBV25-1
CDR3 protein: CASSGTGTGETEAFF
CDR3 DNA: TGTGCCAGCAGTGGGACCGGGACAGGGGAGACTGAAGCTTTCTTT

J gene: TRBJ2-3
D gene: .
clone size: .
V gene: TRBV15
CDR3 protein: CATSSVGSADTQYF
CDR3 DNA: TGTGCCACCAGCAGTGTGGGTTCCGCAGATACGCAGTATTTT

J gene: TRBJ2-3
D gene: TRBD2
clone size: .
V gene: TRBV7-2
CDR3 protein: CASSLAAGGTDTQYF
CDR3 DNA: TGTGCCAGCAGCTTAGCGGCGGGGGGCACAGATACGCAGTATTTT

J gene: TRBJ1-5
D gene: TRBD1
clone size: .
V gene: TRBV7-8
CDR3 protein: CASRRQGATGQPQHF
CDR3 DNA: TGTGCCAGCAGAAGACAGGGGGCTACTGGTCAGCCCCAGCATTTT

J gene: TRBJ1-4
D gene: .
clone size: .
V gene: TRBV7-9
CDR3 protein: CASSLESGSNEKLFF
CDR3 DNA: TGTGCCAGCAGCTTAGAATCGGGGTCGAATGAAAAACTGTTTTTT

J gene: TRBJ2-7
D gene: .
clone size: .
V gene: TRBV5-6
CDR3 protein: CASSLAHEQYF
CDR3 DNA: TGTGCCAGCAGCTTGGCCCACGAGCAGTACTTC

J gene: TRBJ2-3
D gene: .
clone size: .
V gene: TRBV5-6
CDR3 protein: CASSFEVAADTQYF
CDR3 DNA: TGTGCCAGCAGCTTCGAGGTAGCAGCAGATACGCAGTATTTT

J gene: TRBJ1-2
D gene: .
clone size: .
V gene: TRBV7-2
CDR3 protein: CASSSPALTHYGYTF
CDR3 DNA: TGTGCCAGCAGCTCCCCTGCCCTTACGCATTATGGCTACACCTTC

J gene: TRBJ1-1
D gene: .
clone size: .
V gene: TRBV11-2
CDR3 protein: CASSAGPRQNTEAFF
CDR3 DNA: TGTGCCAGCAGCGCTGGCCCACGACAGAACACTGAAGCTTTCTTT

J gene: TRBJ1-1
D gene: .
clone size: few
V gene: TRBV29-1
CDR3 protein: CSVEPETVAEAFF
CDR3 DNA: TGCAGCGTTGAACCCGAGACAGTAGCTGAAGCTTTCTTT

J gene: TRBJ2-3
D gene: .
clone size: .
V gene: TRBV6-5
CDR3 protein: CASARGGSTDTQYF
CDR3 DNA: TGTGCCAGCGCTCGGGGTGGCAGCACAGATACGCAGTATTTT

J gene: TRBJ2-3
D gene: .
clone size: .
V gene: TRBV6-5
CDR3 protein: CASGQGIKTDTQYF
CDR3 DNA: TGTGCCAGCGGGCAGGGGATAAAAACAGATACGCAGTATTTT

J gene: TRBJ1-1
D gene: .
clone size: .
V gene: TRBV28
CDR3 protein: CASTRSGLNTEAFF
CDR3 DNA: TGTGCCAGCACCCGAAGCGGTTTGAACACTGAAGCTTTCTTT

J gene: TRBJ1-2
D gene: TRBD1
clone size: .
V gene: TRBV3-1/TRBV3-2
CDR3 protein: CASSRTGNYGYTF
CDR3 DNA: TGTGCCAGCAGCCGGACAGGGAACTATGGCTACACCTTC

J gene: TRBJ1-1
D gene: TRBD1
clone size: .
V gene: TRBV30
CDR3 protein: CAWSRGGWNTEAFF
CDR3 DNA: TGTGCCTGGAGTAGAGGGGGCTGGAACACTGAAGCTTTCTTT

J gene: TRBJ1-6
D gene: TRBD1
clone size: .
V gene: TRBV19
CDR3 protein: CASGGQGSSPLHF
CDR3 DNA: TGTGCCAGTGGGGGACAGGGGAGTTCACCCCTCCACTTT

J gene: TRBJ2-7
D gene: TRBD2
clone size: .
V gene: TRBV3-1/TRBV3-2
CDR3 protein: CASSQVAGTSINEQYF
CDR3 DNA: TGTGCCAGCAGCCAAGTTGCCGGGACTAGCATCAACGAGCAGTACTTC